Following are 9 T cell receptor beta chains from one sample sequenced in a study of control samples from healthy donors and cancer patients. Here immunoSEQ multiplex PCR was the method, and the copy in TCRdb shows in-frame clones only, minus some. The sample yields just over 150,000 clones, roughly 89% seen once. The specimen sequenced was blood. These receptors came from a man aged 25-45 years in good health.

The chain joins TRBV27 to TRBJ1-5; D ambiguous. V was shortened by 2 bases and J by 1 base, with 12 bases between the two germline ends. The CDR3 is made up of 16 amino acids. Germline values: CDR1 MNHEY, CDR2 SMNVEV (reference sequence). CDR3 bases: TGTGCCAGCAGTTTAACCCCGACGGTAAGCAATCAGCCCCAGCATTTT. Amino acids: CASSLTPTVSNQPQHF.

The chain carries TRBV11-2 and TRBJ2-2, with 10 bases lining up with TRBD2. The CDR3 contains 15 residues. With V trimmed by 3 bases and J by 5 bases, 3 bases remained unmatched. CDR1 is SGHAT and CDR2 is FQNNGV in the germline V gene. CDR3 DNA: TGTGCCAGCAGCTTTAAGCGGGGGGGTACCGGGGAGCTGTTTTTT. It codes for CASSFKRGGTGELFF.

The chain couples TRBV28 to TRBJ1-5; D is unresolved. Germline V CDR1 and CDR2: MDHEN, SYDVKM. This CDR3 is built from 14 residues. Deletions cut 2 bases from V and 0 bases from J, with 5 bases between. CDR3 residues: CASSLGSSNQPQHF. CDR3 bases: TGTGCCAGCAGTTTAGGCAGTAGCAATCAGCCCCAGCATTTT.

CDR3 coding DNA: TGTGCCAGCAGTTACCGGGAGGGAGCAGATACGCAGTATTTT. Protein sequence: CASSYREGADTQYF. The chain has TRBV6-5 and TRBJ2-3, with 8 bases aligning to TRBD2. Unmatched junction bases numbered 2, after V lost 2 bases and J lost 4 bases. The CDR3 consists of 14 residues. The V gene's germline CDR1 is MNHEY and CDR2 SVGAGI.

The table lists this clone with a few counts. V gene TRBV19 combines with J gene TRBJ2-3, with 7 bases fitting TRBD2. Germline V gene sequence: CDR1 LNHDA, CDR2 SQIVND (reference sequence). The CDR3 totals 16 residues. The trim removed 4 bases at V and 8 bases at J, leaving 15 bases unmatched. CDR3 sequence reads: CASSTRTSSAVATQYF. In DNA form, the CDR3 reads TGTGCCAGTAGTACCCGGACTAGTTCTGCTGTAGCTACGCAGTATTTT.

The V call is TRBV7-8, the J call TRBJ2-7; TRBD1 matches at 9 bases. The CDR3 is 14 residues long. CDR1 is SGHVS, CDR2 FQNEAQ, per germline. With 5 bases clipped from V and 6 bases from J, the junction kept 8 bases outside the gene matches. The chain's CDR3 is CASSRDRVWSEQYF. CDR3 coding DNA: TGTGCCAGCAGCCGGGACAGGGTCTGGAGCGAGCAGTACTTC.

The chain links TRBV6-5 to TRBJ1-5; TRBD1 is a possible D gene (5 bases). The length of the CDR3 is 15 residues. Trimming left V 7 bases short and J 6 bases short, with 19 bases between. Per germline, CDR1 MNHEY and CDR2 SVGAGI. CDR3 DNA: TGTGCCAGCACCACGGGGGGAGCTAGGCGTCAGCCCCAGCATTTT. This codes for CASTTGGARRQPQHF.

The genes are TRBV15 and TRBJ1-6; a possible D gene is TRBD1 (5 bases). V lost 0 bases and J 10 bases, leaving 13 bases between the germline ends. The CDR3 extends over 15 amino acids. Germline CDR1 reads LNHNV; CDR2 reads YYDKDF (reference sequence). The CDR3 DNA follows: TGTGCCACCAGCAGAGATAAGGGGAACGGATCACCCCTCCACTTT. It codes for CATSRDKGNGSPLHF.

This rearrangement joins TRBV27 to TRBJ1-5; D is unresolved. The CDR3 sequence is 15 residues long. Germline V gives CDR1 MNHEY, CDR2 SMNVEV (reference sequence). The V end lost 0 bases, the J end lost 7 bases, and 13 bases lay between the germline ends. This chain's CDR3 is CASSLSSQAGQPQHF. The CDR3 DNA is TGTGCCAGCAGTTTATCGAGCCAGGCCGGGCAGCCCCAGCATTTT.